This T cell receptor beta chain came from a study of blood T cell repertoires in COVID-19. Trimming at V came to 3 bases and at J to 9 bases, leaving 10 bases not matched to a gene. The CDR3 is made up of 15 amino acids. The germline CDR1 and CDR2 sequences are KGHDR and SFDVKD. Assay: immunoSEQ multiplex PCR; the TCRdb copy retains only in-frame clones and omits some. This repertoire shows about 40,000 clones, around 93% found once; its top ten account for more than 15%. Sequencing used peripheral blood. The chain joins TRBV24-1 to TRBJ1-5; 7 bases map to TRBD1. This clonotype originated in a woman between 25 and 40 years old in a cohort sampled during active COVID-19. CDR3 in amino acids: CATSDTGQSHRPQHF. The CDR3 DNA sequence: TGTGCCACCAGTGATACGGGACAGAGTCACAGGCCCCAGCATTTT.